This T cell receptor beta chain derives from a study of T-cell memory formation after mild COVID-19 (dated by TCRdb to 2020 to 2023). Regarding the study in general: TCR sequence clusters from the two donors were largely donor specific. Longitudinal TCRalpha and TCRbeta repertoire sequencing tracked T-cell clones expanding and contracting after mild COVID-19 in two donors. Two young, previously healthy adult volunteers, one female and one male, were included in the cohort.

Ficoll-Paque density gradient centrifugation was the method used to isolate PBMCs. As for this clonotype: What this receptor recognizes is not known. No much larger clone is present one base from it, and per-base qualities are unavailable.

On the study overall, not on this receptor specifically: Contracting CD4+ clones appeared mostly in the CM and EM memory subsets, whereas CD8+ clones were enriched in EMRA. Balanced CD4/CD8 phenotypes were observed for clones contracting from day 15 to 85, whereas a bias towards CD4+ was observed for a second wave of clones expanding from day 15 to 37. Whether the second-wave clones peaking on day 37 were SARS-CoV-2 specific was not confirmed. The study covered only a couple of mild cases, and larger cohorts including severe cases with pre-infection samples were considered necessary. Some responding clones were detected in pre-infection memory, which suggested that pre-existing cross-reactive memory T cells had joined the SARS-CoV-2 response.

From a lookup of the germline V gene, CDR1 and CDR2 are MGHRA and YSYEKL. Trimming removed 5 bases from V and 3 bases from J, leaving 14 bases between the germline ends. From the cysteine through the phenylalanine, the CDR3 covers 15 amino acids. Solely the CDR3 DNA is kept, with 45 bases framed from the first base. The instrument given in TCRdb is Illumina NovaSeq 6000. TCRalpha and TCRbeta cDNA libraries were built by 5'RACE with constant-segment primers, adding sample barcodes and unique molecular identifiers. Trizol reagent was used to extract RNA from every sample. The libraries were amplified in two PCR steps, and the second step added a second sample barcode and Illumina TruSeq adapters. The libraries were sequenced on an Illumina NovaSeq using 2 x 150 bp paired-end reads. As for the authors' bioinformatics: With migec v1.2.7, reads were demultiplexed and then collapsed into UMI-guided consensus sequences. With mixcr v2.1.11, UMI consensuses were aligned to TRA and TRB V and J templates and assembled into clonotypes. Clonotypes were classified as expanded or contracted when called significant by both edgeR and NoisET, with noise models trained on biological replicates. For edgeR calls, the thresholds were a false discovery rate-adjusted p below 0.01 and a log2 fold-change of 1. As an exploratory analysis of dynamics, max-normalized trajectories of the 1000 most abundant clonotypes were examined with PCA combined with hierarchical clustering. Each responding clone was given a CD4 or CD8 phenotype based on the CD4+ and CD8+ repertoires, which had been sequenced separately. TCRdb cleaned the public reads at Q25 with fastp, built clones with MiXCR and kept in-frame beta chains. A single entry per CDR3 protein holds the most common genes and DNA from its merged rows. The V and J calls and clone size are TCRdb's, not the authors'. This sample is represented by 470,000 or so distinct CDR3 sequences; under 20% of them were singletons. The top ten hold roughly 21% of the sample.

Material: PBMCs or a T cell subset sorted from them (not recorded which). The rearrangement combines TRBV4-1 with TRBJ1-5; TRBD1 is a possible D gene, resting on 5 matching bases. This TCR was sampled from a man aged 18-30 years who had mild COVID-19 (a few samples of this study predate the infection). The sample titles of this study are shuffled in the database, so cell type and time point are left out; the donor was told from shared clones. DNA sequence: TGCGCCAGCAGCTCGTGGTGGGGACCCAATCAGCCCCAGCATTTT. Its protein reads: CASSSWWGPNQPQHF.